This passage covers 27 T cell receptor beta chains from one sample sequenced in a study of T cells in Graves' hyperthyroidism and ophthalmopathy. Authors of the study amplified TCR beta CDR3 regions from RNA transcripts. Researchers ran a first-round RT-PCR on the TCR CDR3 using the HTBI primer set. MiXCR, run by TCRdb on the multiplex PCR reads, gives a single entry per CDR3 protein. The repertoire holds about 640,000 distinct CDR3 sequences, with about 20% as singletons. The sequencing input was blood. These receptors were collected from a man aged 25-45 years with Graves' ophthalmopathy.

This clonotype was recorded a few times. The chain links TRBV28 to TRBJ2-1; D possibly corresponds to TRBD2 (5 bases). CDR3 length: 17 residues. Trimming removed 2 bases from V and 0 bases from J, with 14 bases in between. Looked up from germline, CDR1 is MDHEN and CDR2 is SYDVKM. This CDR3 reads CASSLPPWSGSYNEQFF. CDR3 bases: TGTGCCAGCAGTTTACCTCCCTGGAGCGGCTCCTACAATGAGCAGTTCTTC.

CDR3 nucleotides: TGTGCCAGCAGTGCGACTAGCGGAGTCACCGAGCAGTACTTC. It specifies CASSATSGVTEQYF. The chain couples TRBV27 to TRBJ2-7, with TRBD2 identical over 9 bases. J was trimmed by 6 bases and V by 5 bases; bases with no gene match: 8. The germline V gene has CDR1 MNHEY and CDR2 SMNVEV (reference sequence). This CDR3 region has 14 residues.

The genes are TRBV20-1 and TRBJ2-7, with 7 bases matching TRBD2. Trimming took 0 bases from V and 0 from J; bases not matched to a gene: 8. This CDR3 contains 16 residues. CDR1 is DFQATT, CDR2 SNEGSKA, per germline (reference sequence). This CDR3 is CSARDKSGTLSYEQYF. In DNA, the CDR3 is TGCAGTGCTAGAGATAAAAGCGGGACCCTCTCCTACGAGCAGTACTTC.

The table lists this clonotype with many counts. The chain has TRBV6-1 and TRBJ1-5; D unclear. Germline V gene sequence: CDR1 MNHNS, CDR2 SASEGT. Trimming pared 4 bases from V and 0 bases from J, leaving 16 bases between. The CDR3 extends over 17 amino acids. The CDR3 is CASSGGRSSDSNQPQHF. The CDR3 region has the DNA TGTGCCAGCAGTGGAGGCAGATCGTCGGATAGCAATCAGCCCCAGCATTTT.

V usage is TRBV6-1 and J usage is TRBJ1-2; D remains unclear. CDR1 and CDR2 (germline): MNHNS, SASEGT. This CDR3 is 15 amino acids long. Trimming left V 3 bases short and J 5 bases short, with 16 bases between. CDR3: CASSDGRSSFYGYTF. CDR3 nucleotide sequence: TGTGCCAGCAGTGACGGTCGATCCTCTTTTTATGGCTACACCTTC.

The chain recombines TRBV10-3 with TRBJ2-1; D uncertain. The CDR3 totals 12 residues. V was trimmed by 10 bases and J by 7 bases, leaving 14 bases between them. Germline V lookup: CDR1 ENHRY, CDR2 SYGVKD. The CDR3 here is CANFDGINEQFF. The CDR3 coding sequence is TGTGCCAACTTTGACGGAATTAATGAGCAGTTCTTC.

The V and J genes are TRBV29-1 and TRBJ2-3; D is unresolved. The CDR3 runs 12 residues. Germline V lookup: CDR1 SQVTM, CDR2 ANQGSEA. The V end was cut by 6 bases, the J end by 0 bases, with 7 bases between. CDR3 bases: TGCAGCGTCGCACACAGCACAGATACGCAGTATTTT. Protein: CSVAHSTDTQYF.

V usage is TRBV7-2 and J usage is TRBJ2-7, with TRBD1 matching over 9 bases. Germline values: CDR1 SGHTA, CDR2 FQGNSA. The V segment lost 4 bases and the J segment 6 bases; nucleotides outside the gene matches: 7. CDR3 length: 14 amino acids. The CDR3 DNA sequence: TGTGCCAGCAGCTCCTGGACAGGGGAGAGCGAGCAGTACTTC. It translates to CASSSWTGESEQYF.

The V call is TRBV4-1, the J call TRBJ2-7, with 7 nucleotides matching TRBD2. The CDR3 is 15 amino acids. From germline, CDR1 is MGHRA and CDR2 YSYEKL. V lost 0 bases and J lost 5; bases outside the gene matches: 7. CDR3: CASSQEGGSRDEQYF. DNA for the CDR3: TGCGCCAGCAGCCAAGAGGGGGGGAGTAGAGACGAGCAGTACTTC.

The chain is built from TRBV15 and TRBJ1-5; maybe TRBD1 (6 bases). This CDR3 is built from 15 residues. From germline, CDR1 is LNHNV and CDR2 YYDKDF (reference sequence). V lost 1 base and J 1 base, leaving 8 bases between the germline ends. Here the CDR3 DNA reads TGTGCCACCAGCAGAGCTAGGGGGAGCAATCAGCCCCAGCATTTT. Protein product: CATSRARGSNQPQHF.

This clonotype was seen many times. This rearrangement joins TRBV30 to TRBJ1-3; D is uncertain. The CDR3 covers 12 residues. V was shortened by 2 bases and J by 4 bases, with 6 bases between the two germline ends. CDR1 and CDR2 from the germline V gene are GTSNPN and SVGIG (reference sequence). The CDR3 DNA is TGTGCCTGGAGTACGCAGGGAAACACCATATATTTT. This codes for CAWSTQGNTIYF.

J is TRBJ2-2 and V is TRBV7-9; the D gene is possibly TRBD2 (6 bases). The CDR3 loop spans 16 amino acids. Germline assignment: CDR1 SEHNR and CDR2 FQNEAQ (reference sequence). The V end was cut by 4 bases, the J end by 4 bases, with 16 bases between. The CDR3 DNA sequence: TGTGCCAGCAGCTCCCCCGCGGGACGCACCACCGGGGAGCTGTTTTTT. Translating it yields CASSSPAGRTTGELFF.

This clonotype was found a few times. The V gene is TRBV6-1, the J gene TRBJ1-5; possible D gene TRBD1, 6 bases. The germline V gene has CDR1 MNHNS and CDR2 SASEGT. The CDR3 sequence is 13 residues long. Trimming shortened V by 4 bases and J by 4 bases, and 8 bases separated the two germline ends. The CDR3: CASSVDRNQPQHF. Written as DNA, the CDR3 is TGTGCCAGCAGTGTTGACAGGAATCAGCCCCAGCATTTT.

This clonotype was counted a few times. The rearrangement uses TRBV7-9 and TRBJ2-1, with 8 bases lining up with TRBD2. This CDR3 has 17 residues. Germline V gives CDR1 SEHNR, CDR2 FQNEAQ (reference sequence). V lost 5 bases to trimming and J lost 5 bases; unmatched junction nucleotides: 14. As DNA, the CDR3 is TGTGCCAGCAGCCGACACACGGGAGGGCCAGTTAACAATGAGCAGTTCTTC. This gives the protein CASSRHTGGPVNNEQFF.

This clonotype was detected ten times or more. V and J are TRBV13 and TRBJ2-7; D remains unclear. This CDR3 comprises 16 residues. From germline, CDR1 is PRHDT and CDR2 FYEKMQ (reference sequence). The V and J ends lost 4 bases and 3 bases respectively, with 19 bases between them. The CDR3 sequence is CASSSVGSGPSYEQYF. CDR3 bases: TGTGCCAGCAGCTCCGTCGGATCTGGACCGAGCTACGAGCAGTACTTC. The full variable domain, rest sourced from reference TRBV13 and TRBJ2-7, is AAGVIQSPRHLIKEKRETATLKCYPIPRHDTVYWYQQGPGQDPQFLISFYEKMQSDKGSIPDRFSAQQFSDYHSELNMSSLELGDSALYFCASSSVGSGPSYEQYFGPGTRLTVT.

This clonotype was recorded at least ten times. The rearrangement uses TRBV2 and TRBJ2-1, with 9 bases matching TRBD1. The V gene's germline CDR1 is SNHLY and CDR2 FYNNEI. With V trimmed by 3 bases and J by 4 bases, 7 bases remained unmatched. The CDR3 is made up of 16 amino acids. The CDR3 loop is CASSEEGQGSYNEQFF. The CDR3, as DNA: TGTGCCAGCAGTGAGGAGGGACAGGGATCATACAATGAGCAGTTCTTC.

The chain has TRBV6-1 and TRBJ1-2; D remains unclear. Per germline, CDR1 MNHNS and CDR2 SASEGT. The CDR3 loop spans 13 amino acids. V lost 1 base, J lost 3 bases, and 6 bases lay in between. The CDR3 DNA reads as TGTGCCAGCAGTGAAGTCAGCTACTATGGCTACACCTTC. Translation gives CASSEVSYYGYTF.

The chain has TRBV19 and TRBJ2-3; possible D gene TRBD2, 5 bases. CDR1 is LNHDA and CDR2 is SQIVND in the germline V gene (reference sequence). Between the trimmed V and J ends, which lost 7 bases and 1 base, there was a span of 15 bases. CDR3 length: 15 residues. The CDR3 reads CASKREGAGTDTQYF. The CDR3 bases are TGTGCCAGTAAACGTGAGGGCGCCGGCACAGATACGCAGTATTTT.

The sample holds many counts of this clonotype. V and J are TRBV28 and TRBJ1-3; 8 bases agree with TRBD1. The CDR3 extends over 13 amino acids. J lost 4 bases, V lost 11 bases, and 7 bases had no gene match. The germline V gene has CDR1 MDHEN and CDR2 SYDVKM. CDR3 amino acids: CAGTGGAGNTIYF. CDR3 sequence (DNA): TGTGCCGGCACAGGGGGAGCGGGAAACACCATATATTTT.

This clonotype occurred many times. This chain links TRBV20-1 with TRBJ2-3; D unclear. There are 15 residues in the CDR3. V was clipped by 4 bases and J by 0 bases, with 14 bases between them. The germline V gene has CDR1 DFQATT and CDR2 SNEGSKA (reference sequence). This CDR3 reads CSATRGAVSTDTQYF. Here the CDR3 DNA reads TGCAGTGCTACCCGAGGAGCCGTTAGCACAGATACGCAGTATTTT.

CDR3 loop: CASSLRENLNTEAFF. The CDR3 coding sequence is TGTGCCAGCAGCTTGAGGGAGAATTTGAACACTGAAGCTTTCTTT. This rearrangement joins TRBV7-2 to TRBJ1-1; D remains unclear. Germline loops: CDR1 SGHTA, CDR2 FQGNSA. Trimming took 3 bases from V and 0 from J, leaving 11 bases between them. The CDR3 length is 15 residues. The entire variable domain, with the rest obtained from reference TRBV7-2 and TRBJ1-1, is as follows: GAGVSQSPSNKVTEKGKDVELRCDPISGHTALYWYRQSLGQGLEFLIYFQGNSAPDKSGLPSDRFSAERTGGSVSTLTIQRTQQEDSAVYLCASSLRENLNTEAFFGQGTRLTVV.

The count of this clonotype is one. The chain has TRBV14 and TRBJ2-7, with TRBD2 matching 12 bases. This CDR3 region has 16 residues. Germline loops: CDR1 SGHDN, CDR2 FVKESK. Trimming at V came to 8 bases and at J to 6 bases, leaving 14 bases not matched to a gene. Written as DNA, the CDR3 is TGTGCCAGCTCAGAGTCGACTAGCGGGAGATGGAGCGAGCAGTACTTC. This translates into CASSESTSGRWSEQYF.

The J gene is TRBJ2-7, the V gene TRBV28; TRBD1 matches 7 bases. Trimming removed 6 bases from V and 5 bases from J; junction bases left unmatched: 10. The CDR3 is 14 amino acids. In germline, CDR1 is MDHEN, CDR2 SYDVKM. The CDR3 DNA reads TGTGCCAGCAGAAGGCCGAAAGGGGGCCACGAGCAGTACTTC. Translation: CASRRPKGGHEQYF. Full variable domain (remainder filled in from reference TRBV28 and TRBJ2-7): DVKVTQSSRYLVKRTGEKVFLECVQDMDHENMFWYRQDPGLGLRLIYFSYDVKMKEKGDIPEGYSVSREKKERFSLILESASTNQTSMYLCASRRPKGGHEQYFGPGTRLTVT.

The sample holds a few counts of this clonotype. The V call is TRBV15, the J call TRBJ2-5; possibly TRBD1 or TRBD2 for D (5 bases each). Germline lookup yields CDR1 LNHNV and CDR2 YYDKDF (reference sequence). CDR3 length: 15 amino acids. The V end lost 0 bases, the J end lost 6 bases, and 14 bases lay between the germline ends. CDR3 region: CATSREQGVVKTQYF. DNA for the CDR3: TGTGCCACCAGCAGAGAGCAGGGAGTAGTAAAGACCCAGTACTTC.

The CDR3 is CSVGTLGRPMNTEAFF. CDR3 sequence (DNA): TGCAGCGTTGGAACCTTGGGGAGGCCCATGAACACTGAAGCTTTCTTT. The chain joins TRBV29-1 to TRBJ1-1; no reliable D call. The germline V and J ends were trimmed by 4 bases and 0 bases, with 18 bases remaining between them. Germline V lookup: CDR1 SQVTM, CDR2 ANQGSEA. The CDR3 loop spans 16 amino acids.

The chain employs TRBV28 and TRBJ1-2, with 7 bases lining up with TRBD1. This CDR3 comprises 13 residues. J gave up 11 bases and V 5 bases, and 11 bases lay outside the gene matches. CDR1 is MDHEN and CDR2 is SYDVKM in the germline V gene. The CDR3 nucleotides are TGTGCCAGCAGTCTCACCAGTACAGGGGCGTACACCTTC. Translating it yields CASSLTSTGAYTF.

This clonotype showed up many times. This rearrangement joins TRBV7-9 to TRBJ1-4, with D tentatively TRBD1 (6 bases). With 0 bases removed from V and 0 bases from J, the gap between germline ends came to 8 bases. CDR3 length: 16 residues. Germline V gives CDR1 SEHNR, CDR2 FQNEAQ (reference sequence). The CDR3 reads CASSLARGATNEKLFF. Written as DNA, the CDR3 is TGTGCCAGCAGCTTAGCCAGGGGAGCAACTAATGAAAAACTGTTTTTT. Full variable domain (rest looked up from reference TRBV7-9 and TRBJ1-4): DTGVSQNPRHKITKRGQNVTFRCDPISEHNRLYWYRQTLGQGPEFLTYFQNEAQLEKSRLLSDRFSAERPKGSFSTLEIQRTEQGDSAMYLCASSLARGATNEKLFFGSGTQLSVL.